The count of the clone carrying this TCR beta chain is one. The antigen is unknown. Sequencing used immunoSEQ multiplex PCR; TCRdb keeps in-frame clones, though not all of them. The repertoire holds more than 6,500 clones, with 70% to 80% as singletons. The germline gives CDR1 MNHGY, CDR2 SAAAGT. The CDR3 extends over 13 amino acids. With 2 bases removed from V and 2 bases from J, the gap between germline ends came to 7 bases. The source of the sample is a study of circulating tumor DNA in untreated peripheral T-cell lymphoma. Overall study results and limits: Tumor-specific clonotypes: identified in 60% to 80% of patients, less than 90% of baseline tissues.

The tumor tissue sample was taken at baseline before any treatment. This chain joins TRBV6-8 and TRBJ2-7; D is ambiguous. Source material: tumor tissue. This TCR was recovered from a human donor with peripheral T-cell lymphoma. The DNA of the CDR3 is TGTGCCAGCAGTTACGAAGCTACCTACGAGCAGTACTTC. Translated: CASSYEATYEQYF.